The 31 T cell receptor beta chains below were found in one sample sequenced in a study of cytomegalovirus exposure and HLA in healthy donors. Sequenced by immunoSEQ multiplex PCR; TCRdb stores in-frame clones only, minus some. The sample has over 150,000 clones; around 84% are singletons. The sequenced material came from PBMCs. All receptors come from a woman in her thirties in good health and CMV-seropositive.

The V call is TRBV5-4, the J call TRBJ2-1; 11 bases match TRBD2. This CDR3 has 16 amino acids. Germline V gives CDR1 SGHNT, CDR2 YYREEE (reference sequence). V gave up 4 bases and J gave up 9 bases; unmatched junction bases: 12. The CDR3 reads CASSPVIAGGQGEQFF. In DNA form, the CDR3 reads TGTGCCAGCAGCCCGGTAATAGCGGGAGGGCAGGGTGAGCAGTTCTTC.

This chain uses TRBV2 with TRBJ2-1, with 12 nucleotides matching TRBD2. CDR3 length equals 14 residues. After removal of 5 bases from V and 7 bases from J, the junction contained 3 bases not matched to a gene. From germline, CDR1 is SNHLY and CDR2 FYNNEI. CDR3 amino acids: CASSPGLAGNEQFF. The CDR3 DNA reads as TGTGCCAGCAGTCCGGGACTAGCGGGTAATGAGCAGTTCTTC.

The chain combines TRBV19 with TRBJ2-7, with D perhaps TRBD1 (5 bases). The CDR3 is 16 amino acids. V gave up 7 bases and J gave up 5 bases, with 24 bases separating them. CDR1 and CDR2 from the germline V gene are LNHDA and SQIVND (reference sequence). CDR3 loop: CASITRTGSARNEQYF. The CDR3 DNA reads TGTGCCAGTATCACCAGAACAGGCTCAGCGCGGAACGAGCAGTACTTC.

This clone was picked up a small number of times. The chain combines TRBV27 with TRBJ1-1; a possible D gene is TRBD1 (6 bases). This CDR3 has 14 amino acids. Per germline, CDR1 MNHEY and CDR2 SMNVEV (reference sequence). Between the trimmed V and J ends, which lost 4 bases and 4 bases, there was a span of 13 bases. CDR3 nucleotide sequence: TGTGCCAGCAGTTGGGATACAGGGTCCACTGAAGCTTTCTTT. This translates into CASSWDTGSTEAFF.

This chain joins TRBV5-5 and TRBJ1-1; D is ambiguous. Germline values: CDR1 SGHKS, CDR2 YYEKEE (reference sequence). CDR3 size: 14 residues. V lost 4 bases and J lost 2, with 12 bases in between. In nucleotides, the CDR3 is TGTGCCAGCAGCCGTGGCGGCTCCAACACTGAAGCTTTCTTT. Protein product: CASSRGGSNTEAFF.

The chain combines TRBV6-6 with TRBJ1-2; 7 bases fit TRBD1. The V and J ends lost 4 bases and 4 bases, in that order; junction bases with no gene match: 3. The CDR3 length is 13 residues. CDR1 MNHNY and CDR2 SVGAGI come from the germline V gene (reference sequence). CDR3 protein: CASSSQGTYGYTF. The CDR3 bases are TGTGCCAGCAGTTCACAGGGGACCTATGGCTACACCTTC.

CDR3 residues: CASYRGEHYEQYF. The CDR3 nucleotides are TGTGCCAGCTACCGAGGTGAACATTACGAGCAGTACTTC. This chain uses TRBV6-1 with TRBJ2-7; D is unresolved. The CDR3 runs to 13 residues. The ends were cut back, 8 bases at V and 4 bases at J, with 15 bases in the middle. The germline gives CDR1 MNHNS, CDR2 SASEGT.

The chain employs TRBV30 and TRBJ1-1; 10 bases line up with TRBD1. Unmatched junction bases numbered 14, after V lost 4 bases and J lost 6 bases. The germline gives CDR1 GTSNPN, CDR2 SVGIG (reference sequence). This CDR3 contains 16 residues. Here the CDR3 reads CAWKPGTGVNRAEAFF. CDR3 nucleotide sequence: TGTGCCTGGAAACCTGGGACAGGGGTGAATCGTGCTGAAGCTTTCTTT.

The chain carries TRBV10-1 and TRBJ2-1; a possible D gene is TRBD2 (6 bases). The CDR3 runs 15 residues. Germline loops: CDR1 WNHNN, CDR2 SYGVQD (reference sequence). With 1 base removed from V and 5 bases from J, the gap between germline ends came to 12 bases. CDR3 DNA: TGCGCCAGCAGTGAGTTCGGGGGACGTAACAATGAGCAGTTCTTC. It is translated as CASSEFGGRNNEQFF.

This clone showed up just a few times. The chain carries TRBV20-1 and TRBJ1-4; unclear D gene. CDR1 is DFQATT and CDR2 is SNEGSKA in the germline V gene (reference sequence). This CDR3 is built from 10 residues. Trimming stripped 6 bases from V and 7 bases from J, with 6 bases between. The DNA for the CDR3 is TGCAGTGCGAGGAGTGAAAAACTGTTTTTT. Its protein is CSARSEKLFF.

This chain joins TRBV5-1 and TRBJ2-7; D not resolved. This CDR3 has 13 residues. Germline loops: CDR1 SGHRS, CDR2 YFSETQ. V was clipped by 4 bases and J by 3 bases, with 11 bases between them. The CDR3: CASSPALGYEQYF. In DNA, the CDR3 is TGCGCCAGCAGCCCCGCCCTCGGCTACGAGCAGTACTTC.

The chain recombines TRBV27 with TRBJ2-2; no clear D. The germline gives CDR1 MNHEY, CDR2 SMNVEV (reference sequence). Trimming pared 3 bases from V and 2 bases from J, leaving 10 bases between. The CDR3 spans 15 residues. CDR3 protein: CASSLGRINTGELFF. In DNA form, the CDR3 reads TGTGCCAGCAGTTTGGGCAGGATCAACACCGGGGAGCTGTTTTTT.

The CDR3 spells CASSSTGVSRGYTF. CDR3 nucleotides: TGTGCCAGCAGCTCGACAGGGGTATCGCGTGGCTACACCTTC. The chain carries TRBV11-2 and TRBJ1-2, with TRBD1 identical over 8 bases. Per germline, CDR1 SGHAT and CDR2 FQNNGV. V shed 4 bases, J shed 7 bases, and the junction held 8 bases outside the gene matches. The CDR3 runs to 14 residues.

The chain has TRBV5-6 and TRBJ1-5; D is unresolved. CDR1 SGHDT and CDR2 YYEEEE come from the germline V gene. The V gene lost 2 bases and the J gene lost 1 base, with 4 bases spanning the gap. The CDR3 sequence is 13 residues long. The CDR3 spells CASSFQSNQPQHF. CDR3 DNA sequence: TGTGCCAGCAGCTTTCAGAGCAATCAGCCCCAGCATTTT.

Only one count was recorded for this clone. The genes are TRBV2 and TRBJ2-1, with D hard to call. The CDR3 totals 13 residues. The V end was cut by 4 bases, the J end by 5 bases, with 9 bases between. Germline V lookup: CDR1 SNHLY, CDR2 FYNNEI. The DNA for the CDR3 is TGTGCCAGCAGTGTTAGTCCTGACAATGAGCAGTTCTTC. It specifies CASSVSPDNEQFF.

The chain carries TRBV28 and TRBJ2-7, with D tentatively TRBD2 (5 bases). Looked up from germline, CDR1 is MDHEN and CDR2 is SYDVKM. The CDR3 runs to 12 residues. Trimming left V 11 bases short and J 4 bases short, with 15 bases between. CDR3 coding DNA: TGTGCCGCAAATAAGTCGGGGTACGAGCAGTACTTC. Its translation: CAANKSGYEQYF.

The rearrangement joins TRBV6-1 to TRBJ2-1; possibly TRBD1 for D (5 bases). The V gene lost 8 bases and the J gene lost 6 bases, with 17 bases spanning the gap. Germline CDR1 MNHNS, CDR2 SASEGT. The CDR3 runs to 14 residues. The DNA of the CDR3 is TGTGCCAGCGAGAACAGGAATATGGTCAATGAGCAGTTCTTC. Translating gives CASENRNMVNEQFF.

The chain couples TRBV28 to TRBJ1-4; D might be TRBD1 (6 bases). The germline V gene encodes CDR1 MDHEN and CDR2 SYDVKM. V lost 5 bases and J 5 bases, leaving 18 bases between the germline ends. The CDR3 extends over 16 amino acids. The CDR3, as DNA: TGTGCCAGCAGTCTTCAGGGGTCTCGAGGAAATGAAAAACTGTTTTTT. It yields the protein CASSLQGSRGNEKLFF.

This chain joins TRBV28 and TRBJ2-7; TRBD1 agrees at 9 bases. This CDR3 region has 13 residues. Germline V gene data show CDR1 as MDHEN and CDR2 as SYDVKM. With V trimmed by 6 bases and J by 4 bases, 4 bases remained unmatched. CDR3 DNA sequence: TGTGCCAGCAGACCGACAGGGGGATACGAGCAGTACTTC. It encodes CASRPTGGYEQYF.

This chain connects TRBV2 to TRBJ1-5; no clear D. Germline V gene sequence: CDR1 SNHLY, CDR2 FYNNEI. The CDR3 totals 12 residues. V lost 8 bases, J lost 6 bases, and 11 bases lay in between. This CDR3 is CASHEGGQPQHF. The CDR3 nucleotides are TGTGCCAGCCACGAAGGAGGTCAGCCCCAGCATTTT.

The J gene is TRBJ2-2, the V gene TRBV9; 11 positions match TRBD2. The CDR3 totals 16 residues. The V gene's germline CDR1 is SGDLS and CDR2 YYNGEE. V trimming: 3 bases; J trimming: 8 bases; junction bases outside the gene matches: 9. CDR3 DNA sequence: TGTGCCAGCAGCGATGGGACTAGCGGTACGAGAGGGGAGCTGTTTTTT. This codes for CASSDGTSGTRGELFF.

The rearrangement links TRBV11-3 to TRBJ1-5; the match to TRBD1 covers 9 bases. CDR1 is SGHNT, CDR2 YENEEA, per germline. The CDR3 covers 14 residues. V lost 4 bases to trimming and J lost 7 bases; unmatched junction nucleotides: 5. The CDR3 spells CASSSYRGLQPQHF. CDR3 coding DNA: TGTGCCAGCAGCTCCTACAGGGGGCTACAGCCCCAGCATTTT.

The rearrangement uses TRBV6-4 and TRBJ2-7; 7 nucleotides agree with TRBD1. Germline V gene data show CDR1 as MRHNA and CDR2 as SNTAGT. V shed 6 bases, J shed 3 bases, and the junction held 8 bases outside the gene matches. The CDR3 totals 14 residues. For the CDR3, the DNA is TGTGCCAGCAGCCCGACAGGGTCCGGCTACGAGCAGTACTTC. It is translated as CASSPTGSGYEQYF.

J is TRBJ2-1 and V is TRBV4-1, with 11 bases lining up with TRBD1. This CDR3 is built from 14 residues. Germline trimming cut 4 bases from V and 9 bases from J; bases unmatched to any gene: 5. The germline V gene encodes CDR1 MGHRA and CDR2 YSYEKL. The CDR3 protein is CASSPGQGAFEQFF. CDR3 bases: TGCGCCAGCAGCCCAGGACAGGGGGCGTTTGAGCAGTTCTTC.

The V call is TRBV10-3, the J call TRBJ1-5; TRBD1 matches 8 bases. The CDR3 runs 14 residues. V trimming: 5 bases; J trimming: 8 bases; junction bases outside the gene matches: 8. CDR1 is ENHRY, CDR2 SYGVKD, per germline. This CDR3 reads CAISPDRGVEPQHF. CDR3 nucleotide sequence: TGTGCCATCAGTCCCGACAGGGGCGTTGAGCCCCAGCATTTT.

The rearrangement links TRBV2 to TRBJ2-7, with D possibly matching TRBD1 (6 bases). The germline V gene encodes CDR1 SNHLY and CDR2 FYNNEI. The CDR3 is 12 amino acids. Trimming pared 8 bases from V and 1 base from J, leaving 9 bases between. CDR3 amino acids: CASHRESYEQYF. The CDR3 DNA reads as TGTGCCAGCCACAGGGAGTCCTACGAGCAGTACTTC.

This chain connects TRBV6-5 to TRBJ1-2; unclear D gene. The germline CDR1 and CDR2 sequences are MNHEY and SVGAGI. V lost 4 bases and J 6 bases, leaving 18 bases between the germline ends. The CDR3 is 15 residues long. In nucleotides, the CDR3 is TGTGCCAGCAGTTCCCCGGGCAGACTAATGGATGGCTACACCTTC. This translates into CASSSPGRLMDGYTF.

CDR3 in amino acids: CASSLGLAGAYEQFF. The CDR3 DNA reads as TGTGCCAGCAGCTTGGGGCTAGCGGGAGCCTATGAGCAGTTCTTC. The V call is TRBV5-4, the J call TRBJ2-1; TRBD2 matches 10 bases. Per the germline V gene, CDR1 is SGHNT and CDR2 is YYREEE (reference sequence). This CDR3 has 15 amino acids. After removal of 0 bases from V and 8 bases from J, the junction contained 5 bases not matched to a gene.

CDR3 region: CASFSGGPSSYNEQFF. The CDR3 DNA sequence: TGCGCCAGCTTCAGCGGGGGCCCTAGCTCCTACAATGAGCAGTTCTTC. This chain links TRBV5-1 with TRBJ2-1, with TRBD2 matching 8 bases. The CDR3 is 16 amino acids. After removal of 7 bases from V and 0 bases from J, the junction contained 9 bases not matched to a gene. CDR1 and CDR2 from the germline V gene are SGHRS and YFSETQ. The whole variable domain, remainder taken from reference TRBV5-1 and TRBJ2-1, is KAGVTQTPRYLIKTRGQQVTLSCSPISGHRSVSWYQQTPGQGLQFLFEYFSETQRNKGNFPGRFSGRQFSNSRSEMNVSTLELGDSALYLCASFSGGPSSYNEQFFGPGTRLTVL.

The CDR3: CATSRDRIGTTYEQYF. Written as DNA, the CDR3 is TGTGCCACCAGCAGAGACCGAATAGGGACTACCTACGAGCAGTACTTC. The chain joins TRBV15 to TRBJ2-7, with 7 nucleotides matching TRBD2. Germline CDR1 LNHNV, CDR2 YYDKDF (reference sequence). This CDR3 region has 16 residues. The ends lost 0 bases at V and 2 bases at J; junction bases unmatched: 7. Full variable domain (rest looked up from reference TRBV15 and TRBJ2-7): DAMVIQNPRYQVTQFGKPVTLSCSQTLNHNVMYWYQQKSSQAPKLLFHYYDKDFNNEADTPDNFQSRRPNTSFCFLDIRSPGLGDTAMYLCATSRDRIGTTYEQYFGPGTRLTVT.

This clone has a single count. The genes are TRBV15 and TRBJ2-3; D is uncertain. Trimming removed 0 bases from V and 6 bases from J, with 4 bases in between. The germline V gene encodes CDR1 LNHNV and CDR2 YYDKDF (reference sequence). The CDR3 is made up of 12 amino acids. The CDR3 region is CATSRELDTQYF. DNA of the CDR3: TGTGCCACCAGCAGAGAACTGGATACGCAGTATTTT.